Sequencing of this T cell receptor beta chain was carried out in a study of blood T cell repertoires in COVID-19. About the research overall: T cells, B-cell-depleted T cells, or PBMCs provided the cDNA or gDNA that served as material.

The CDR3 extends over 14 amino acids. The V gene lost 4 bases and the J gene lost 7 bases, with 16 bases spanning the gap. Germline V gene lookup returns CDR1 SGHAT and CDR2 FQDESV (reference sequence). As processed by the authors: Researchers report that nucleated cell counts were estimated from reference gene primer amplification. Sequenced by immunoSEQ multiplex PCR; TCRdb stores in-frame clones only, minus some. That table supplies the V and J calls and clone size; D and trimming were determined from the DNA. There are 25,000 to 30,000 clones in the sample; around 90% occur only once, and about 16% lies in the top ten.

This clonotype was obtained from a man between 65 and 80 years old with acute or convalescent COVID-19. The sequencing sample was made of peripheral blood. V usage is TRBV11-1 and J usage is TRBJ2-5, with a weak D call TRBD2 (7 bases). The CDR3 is CASSSQGSGGTQYF. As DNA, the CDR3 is TGTGCCAGCAGCTCACAGGGCTCGGGGGGGACCCAGTACTTC.